This TCR beta chain was found in a study of identical twins. The V segment lost 4 bases and the J segment 5 bases; nucleotides outside the gene matches: 8. CDR3 size: 14 residues. A single record per CDR3 protein comes from TCRdb applying MiXCR to the 5' RACE reads. The table shows hundreds of thousands of distinct CDR3 sequences, with less than 7% occurring only once. This clonotype was counted only a few times. The source of this sequence is a young man in good health. The chain is built from TRBV12-3 or TRBV12-4 and TRBJ2-7, with 7 bases that match TRBD2. The sequenced sample consisted of naive T cells sorted from blood. The DNA of the CDR3 is TGTGCCAGCAGTTGGACCCGGGGGGAGAACGAGCAGTACTTC. This translates into CASSWTRGENEQYF.